The 11 T cell receptor beta chains in this list originate from one sample, sequenced in a study of cytomegalovirus exposure and HLA in healthy donors. The PCR contained 60 Vbeta and 13 Jbeta primers. Clones were sequenced by immunoSEQ multiplex PCR, and TCRdb holds only the in-frame ones, with some missing. The sample consists of about 35,000 clones, 90% to 95% of them appearing once. The material sequenced was PBMCs. The receptor source for this set is a woman aged 18-35 years in good health and CMV-seronegative.

The chain has TRBV18 and TRBJ1-5; D perhaps matches TRBD1 (5 bases). The CDR3 is 14 amino acids. Trimming removed 4 bases from V and 2 bases from J, with 9 bases in between. The germline V gene has CDR1 KGHSH and CDR2 LQKENI. The chain's CDR3 is CASSQGQGNQPQHF. CDR3 nucleotide sequence: TGTGCCAGCTCACAGGGGCAGGGCAATCAGCCCCAGCATTTT. The complete variable domain, with remaining parts taken from reference TRBV18 and TRBJ1-5, reads NAGVMQNPRHLVRRRGQEARLRCSPMKGHSHVYWYRQLPEEGLKFMVYLQKENIIDESGMPKERFSAEFPKEGPSILRIQQVVRGDSAAYFCASSQGQGNQPQHFGDGTRLSIL.

This clone was counted a few times. CDR3 amino acids: CASTKHPTSGGFWELFF. The CDR3 region has the DNA TGTGCCAGCACCAAACACCCGACTAGCGGGGGCTTCTGGGAGCTGTTTTTT. The chain couples TRBV21-1 to TRBJ2-2; no DNA check was done on the table's D call, TRBD2. TRBV21-1 corresponds to a pseudogene. CDR3 length: 17 amino acids.

This clone showed up just once. V gene TRBV6-5 combines with J gene TRBJ2-5; 10 bases are a match to TRBD1. There are 14 residues in the CDR3. V was pared by 2 bases and J by 4 bases, with 1 base of the junction left unmatched. The germline V gene encodes CDR1 MNHEY and CDR2 SVGAGI. Written as DNA, the CDR3 is TGTGCCAGCAGTTACGGGACAGGGGTAGAGACCCAGTACTTC. This gives the protein CASSYGTGVETQYF.

The rearrangement uses TRBV21-1 and TRBJ1-2; the table's D call TRBD1 went unverified against the DNA. TRBV21-1 constitutes a pseudogene. This CDR3 is built from 13 residues. The DNA for the CDR3 is TGTGCCAGCAGCCTCAGGGATGGCTATGGCTACACCTTC. Its translation: CASSLRDGYGYTF.

On this clone: One end of the junction is discordant with germline, which a read error may explain. This chain links TRBV7-9 with TRBJ1-5, with D possibly TRBD1 on 5 matching bases. This CDR3 spans 19 amino acids. Germline V gene lookup returns CDR1 SEHNR and CDR2 FQNEAQ (reference sequence). CDR3 protein: CSSSLVYGTEGYSNQPQHF. CDR3 DNA sequence: TGTTCCAGCAGCTTAGTCTACGGGACGGAGGGATATAGCAATCAGCCCCAGCATTTT.

This clone was counted a few times. The genes are TRBV30 and TRBJ2-7; D is undetermined. Per the germline V gene, CDR1 is GTSNPN and CDR2 is SVGIG (reference sequence). Trimming cost V 2 bases and J 3 bases, with 8 bases left between them. CDR3 length: 12 residues. CDR3 loop: CAWSRALYEQYF. The CDR3 DNA reads as TGTGCCTGGAGTAGAGCCCTCTACGAGCAGTACTTC.

The chain combines TRBV7-3 with TRBJ2-7; a possible D gene is TRBD1 (6 bases). V was pared by 4 bases and J by 3 bases, with 10 bases between. Germline-derived CDR1 and CDR2 are SGHTA and FQGTGA. The CDR3 is 13 residues long. CDR3 loop: CASSSNRVYEQYF. DNA of the CDR3: TGTGCCAGCAGCTCTAACAGGGTCTACGAGCAGTACTTC.

In its sample, this clone was seen once. Sequence at one end of the junction differs from germline and may be a read error. The rearrangement uses TRBV7-9 and TRBJ2-5; a possible D gene is TRBD1 (5 bases). This CDR3 is built from 17 residues. Germline CDR1 and CDR2: SEHNR and FQNEAQ (reference sequence). The CDR3 DNA is TGTTCCAGCAGCACTACCCAGGGCTACAATTTCAAAGAGACCCAGTACTTC. Protein product: CSSSTTQGYNFKETQYF.

The chain combines TRBV11-2 with TRBJ2-7; 11 nucleotides line up with TRBD2. The V gene end was trimmed by 3 bases and the J gene end by 2 bases; junction bases not matched to a gene: 15. The CDR3 spans 19 residues. Germline V gene sequence: CDR1 SGHAT, CDR2 FQNNGV. The CDR3 nucleotides are TGTGCCAGCAGCTTGATCGGGGTAGCGGGAGGGCCAGGAACCTACGAGCAGTACTTC. Translating gives CASSLIGVAGGPGTYEQYF.

This clone appeared once. The V call is TRBV11-2, the J call TRBJ2-2, with 7 bases matching TRBD1. The V gene's germline CDR1 is SGHAT and CDR2 FQNNGV. With 1 base clipped from V and 8 bases from J, the junction kept 7 bases outside the gene matches. The CDR3 length is 15 residues. The CDR3 loop is CASSLAQQGTGELFF. The CDR3, as DNA: TGTGCCAGCAGCTTAGCCCAACAGGGGACGGGGGAGCTGTTTTTT. Full variable domain (missing parts from reference TRBV11-2 and TRBJ2-2): EAGVAQSPRYKIIEKRQSVAFWCNPISGHATLYWYQQILGQGPKLLIQFQNNGVVDDSQLPKDRFSAERLKGVDSTLKIQPAKLEDSAVYLCASSLAQQGTGELFFGEGSRLTVL.

The chain is built from TRBV2 and TRBJ2-3, with 7 bases matching TRBD1. Per the germline V gene, CDR1 is SNHLY and CDR2 is FYNNEI. V trimming: 6 bases; J trimming: 1 base; junction bases outside the gene matches: 4. CDR3 size: 14 residues. This CDR3 reads CASSRDSRTDTQYF. The CDR3 DNA sequence: TGTGCCAGCAGCCGGGACAGTCGCACAGATACGCAGTATTTT. Together with reference TRBV2 and TRBJ2-3, the CDR3 gives the full variable domain: EPEVTQTPSHQVTQMGQEVILRCVPISNHLYFYWYRQILGQKVEFLVSFYNNEISEKSEIFDDQFSVERPDGSNFTLKIRSTKLEDSAMYFCASSRDSRTDTQYFGPGTRLTVL.